The TCR beta chain described here comes from a study of cytomegalovirus exposure and HLA in healthy donors. Regarding this clone: Its specificity is unknown.

The study's findings and limits: A link between a missense DCLRE1C variant and TCR beta V- and J-gene trimming emerged from a later analysis. Associated with HLA alleles at 0.05 false discovery rate in a later analysis were 16,951 TCR beta sequences.

Researchers ran the PCR with 60 Vbeta and 13 Jbeta primers. TCRdb's copy holds only in-frame clones and misses some; the assay was immunoSEQ multiplex PCR. The sample includes some 120,000 clones, approximately 72% seen only once; the top ten take about 8.2%. Per germline, CDR1 KGHSH and CDR2 LQKENI. This CDR3 comprises 14 residues. The trim removed 5 bases at V and 7 bases at J, leaving 5 bases unmatched. This sequence was found in a woman aged 40 to 50 in good health and CMV-seropositive. V gene TRBV18 combines with J gene TRBJ1-5; 10 nucleotides align to TRBD1. The sample taken for sequencing was PBMCs. The CDR3 nucleotides read TGTGCCAGCTCAGGACAGGGGGGTTGGCAGCCCCAGCATTTT. It encodes CASSGQGGWQPQHF.